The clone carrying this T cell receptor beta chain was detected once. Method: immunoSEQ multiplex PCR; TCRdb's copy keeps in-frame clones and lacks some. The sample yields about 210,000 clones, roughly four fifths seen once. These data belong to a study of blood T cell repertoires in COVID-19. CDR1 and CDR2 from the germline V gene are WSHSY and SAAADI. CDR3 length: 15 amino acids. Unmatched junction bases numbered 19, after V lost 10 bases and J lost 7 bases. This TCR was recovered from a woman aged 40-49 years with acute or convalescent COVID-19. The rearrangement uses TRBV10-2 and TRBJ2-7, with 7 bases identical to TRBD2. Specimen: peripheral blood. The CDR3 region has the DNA TGCGCCACGCAGGCCGACTCCGGGGGGTCTGGGGAGCAGTACTTC. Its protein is CATQADSGGSGEQYF.